These 16 T cell receptor beta chains came from one sample sequenced in a study of T cell responses to AZD1222 COVID-19 vaccine. Using immunoSEQ multiplex PCR, the repertoire was profiled, and TCRdb retains in-frame clones only, with some absent. Among around 140,000 clones listed, around 85% were seen once. The specimen comprised peripheral blood, sampled 28 days after the second dose of the MenACWY control vaccine. The origin of the receptors is an adult who received the MenACWY meningococcal vaccine as a control.

The chain employs TRBV19 and TRBJ1-6, with TRBD1 identical over 10 bases. J gave up 8 bases and V 6 bases, and 4 bases lay outside the gene matches. This CDR3 comprises 14 residues. Germline loops: CDR1 LNHDA, CDR2 SQIVND (reference sequence). The CDR3 DNA follows: TGTGCCAGTAGGGGACAGGGGACGGATTCACCCCTCCACTTT. This sequence encodes CASRGQGTDSPLHF.

The chain recombines TRBV5-4 with TRBJ1-1, with TRBD1 as a possible D gene (6 bases). The CDR3 covers 16 residues. Germline V gene sequence: CDR1 SGHNT, CDR2 YYREEE (reference sequence). Trimming took off 4 bases at V and 0 bases at J, with 16 bases between the two ends. CDR3 nucleotide sequence: TGTGCCAGCAGCCCGGGGGGGGGACAAGTGAACACTGAAGCTTTCTTT. This encodes CASSPGGGQVNTEAFF.

In its sample, this clone was seen a few times. The CDR3 DNA sequence: TGTGCCAGCAGCGCCTTTCGGTCGGGTTACAATGAGCAGTTCTTC. Amino acids: CASSAFRSGYNEQFF. The rearrangement uses TRBV7-9 and TRBJ2-1; D remains ambiguous. Germline V gives CDR1 SEHNR, CDR2 FQNEAQ (reference sequence). Trimming stripped 5 bases from V and 4 bases from J, with 15 bases between. The CDR3 is 15 amino acids. Drawing the rest from reference TRBV7-9 and TRBJ2-1, the complete variable domain is DTGVSQNPRHKITKRGQNVTFRCDPISEHNRLYWYRQTLGQGPEFLTYFQNEAQLEKSRLLSDRFSAERPKGSFSTLEIQRTEQGDSAMYLCASSAFRSGYNEQFFGPGTRLTVL.

The chain recombines TRBV5-6 with TRBJ2-5, with D possibly matching TRBD1 (7 bases). The germline V gene encodes CDR1 SGHDT and CDR2 YYEEEE. This CDR3 contains 16 residues. The V end lost 3 bases, the J end lost 1 base, and 16 bases lay between the germline ends. The CDR3 reads CASSSTGGDSQETQYF. CDR3 coding DNA: TGTGCCAGCAGCTCCACCGGCGGGGACAGCCAAGAGACCCAGTACTTC.

V and J are TRBV5-6 and TRBJ1-1; D call uncertain. V shed 0 bases and J shed 1 base, with 7 bases lying between them. The CDR3 is 14 amino acids. The germline V gene encodes CDR1 SGHDT and CDR2 YYEEEE. The CDR3 here is CASSLEQRNTEAFF. The CDR3 bases are TGTGCCAGCAGCTTGGAACAGAGGAACACTGAAGCTTTCTTT.

The rearrangement links TRBV5-1 to TRBJ1-5; D uncertain. Per germline, CDR1 SGHRS and CDR2 YFSETQ. V lost 0 bases, J lost 0 bases, and 7 bases lay in between. This CDR3 contains 15 residues. CDR3 bases: TGCGCCAGCAGCTTGGAGGATCCTAGCAATCAGCCCCAGCATTTT. The encoded protein is CASSLEDPSNQPQHF.

The chain recombines TRBV10-1 with TRBJ2-1; no clear D gene. Trimming stripped 8 bases from V and 0 bases from J, with 17 bases between. The CDR3 spans 16 residues. Germline lookup yields CDR1 WNHNN and CDR2 SYGVQD (reference sequence). The CDR3 protein is CASCLRINDSYNEQFF. The CDR3 bases are TGCGCCAGCTGCTTGAGGATCAACGACTCCTACAATGAGCAGTTCTTC.

This chain joins TRBV5-4 and TRBJ2-3; TRBD2 matches 10 bases. This CDR3 contains 14 residues. CDR1 and CDR2 from the germline V gene are SGHNT and YYREEE (reference sequence). Unmatched junction bases numbered 4, after V lost 4 bases and J lost 5 bases. DNA of the CDR3: TGTGCCAGCAGCCAGCGGGGGGGGGTAGATACGCAGTATTTT. Amino acids: CASSQRGGVDTQYF.

The table lists this clone with a few counts. This chain connects TRBV7-2 to TRBJ1-4, with TRBD1 identical over 9 bases. The CDR3 spans 15 residues. Germline loops: CDR1 SGHTA, CDR2 FQGNSA. V gave up 6 bases and J gave up 8 bases; unmatched junction bases: 10. The CDR3 DNA follows: TGTGCCAGCAGTGATCCACAGGGGGCGAGGGAAAAACTGTTTTTT. As protein: CASSDPQGAREKLFF.

This clone was recorded once. The CDR3 DNA follows: TGTGCCAGCAGCTTACAGGGGGTAAACGAGCAGTACTTC. Amino acids: CASSLQGVNEQYF. This chain uses TRBV7-3 with TRBJ2-7; TRBD1 agrees at 7 bases. Germline V gene sequence: CDR1 SGHTA, CDR2 FQGTGA. This CDR3 has 13 residues. V lost 2 bases to trimming and J lost 5 bases; unmatched junction nucleotides: 3.

V gene TRBV14 combines with J gene TRBJ2-2; D not resolved. Trimming cost V 1 base and J 7 bases, with 7 bases left between them. The length of the CDR3 is 13 residues. Germline V gene data show CDR1 as SGHDN and CDR2 as FVKESK. This chain's CDR3 is CASSQVIRGELFF. The CDR3 DNA follows: TGTGCCAGCAGCCAAGTCATCCGCGGGGAGCTGTTTTTT. Together with reference TRBV14 and TRBJ2-2, the CDR3 gives the full variable domain: EAGVTQFPSHSVIEKGQTVTLRCDPISGHDNLYWYRRVMGKEIKFLLHFVKESKQDESGMPNNRFLAERTGGTYSTLKVQPAELEDSGVYFCASSQVIRGELFFGEGSRLTVL.

A few counts support this clone. CDR3 amino acids: CAWSKQPTNEKLFF. CDR3 DNA: TGTGCCTGGAGTAAACAGCCAACTAATGAAAAACTGTTTTTT. The chain uses TRBV30 and TRBJ1-4; no clear D gene. The V end lost 2 bases, the J end lost 0 bases, and 7 bases lay between the germline ends. The CDR3 loop spans 14 amino acids. CDR1 GTSNPN and CDR2 SVGIG come from the germline V gene (reference sequence).

The table lists this clone with a few counts. The CDR3 nucleotides read TGCGCCAGCAGTCTGGACACGGACGGAACTGAAGCTTTCTTT. Protein sequence: CASSLDTDGTEAFF. The rearrangement uses TRBV5-1 and TRBJ1-1; possibly TRBD1 for D (5 bases). CDR1 is SGHRS, CDR2 YFSETQ, per germline. The CDR3 is 14 amino acids. The V and J ends lost 5 bases and 5 bases respectively, with 16 bases between them.

A word on this clone: One end of the junction varies from germline; a read error may be responsible. The chain recombines TRBV2 with TRBJ1-1; maybe TRBD1 (5 bases). The CDR3 extends over 11 amino acids. Per germline, CDR1 SNHLY and CDR2 FYNNEI. For the CDR3, the DNA is TGTGCCGGCAGACGACGGACAGAAGCTTTCTTT. Its protein product is CAGRRRTEAFF.

The chain recombines TRBV5-6 with TRBJ1-5; D is ambiguous. V lost 1 base, J lost 2 bases, and 13 bases lay in between. Germline-derived CDR1 and CDR2 are SGHDT and YYEEEE. This CDR3 is 16 amino acids long. This CDR3 reads CASSLFSGSGNQPQHF. CDR3 coding DNA: TGTGCCAGCAGCTTGTTCTCAGGATCGGGCAATCAGCCCCAGCATTTT.

The CDR3 region is CASSPHSGTSYEQYF. For the CDR3, the DNA is TGTGCCAGCAGCCCCCATAGCGGGACCTCCTACGAGCAGTACTTC. This chain connects TRBV7-2 to TRBJ2-7; TRBD2 aligns across 8 bases. From germline, CDR1 is SGHTA and CDR2 FQGNSA. This CDR3 spans 15 amino acids. Trimming took 5 bases from V and 0 from J; bases not matched to a gene: 6.